One and the same sample provided the 25 T cell receptor beta chains below, sequenced in a study of blood T cells in healthy people across ages. Next came a second PCR, run for about 7 to 12 cycles, which used a sample-barcoded 5' primer along with a J-beta primer mix. TCRdb redid the calling of the 5' RACE reads with MiXCR, one entry per CDR3 protein. The table includes approximately 810,000 distinct CDR3 sequences, roughly 40% detected once. The sequencing sample was made of blood. The receptors come from a man younger than 30 in good health.

This clonotype appeared once. J is TRBJ1-3 and V is TRBV6-5, with 10 nucleotides matching TRBD1. Germline-derived CDR1 and CDR2 are MNHEY and SVGAGI. After removal of 4 bases from V and 3 bases from J, the junction contained 9 bases not matched to a gene. The CDR3 extends over 17 amino acids. The CDR3 DNA sequence: TGTGCCAGCAGTTCCTATCCGGGACAGGGGAGTGGAAACACCATATATTTT. This translates into CASSSYPGQGSGNTIYF.

This sequence joins TRBV28 and TRBJ1-1; TRBD1 aligns across 12 bases. Germline values: CDR1 MDHEN, CDR2 SYDVKM. Trimming at V came to 7 bases and at J to 5 bases, leaving 8 bases not matched to a gene. This CDR3 spans 15 amino acids. The CDR3 is CASTTRDRGRTEAFF. In DNA, the CDR3 is TGTGCCAGCACCACCCGGGACAGGGGGCGGACTGAAGCTTTCTTT.

Note on this clonotype: A much larger clone differs by one base, so this may be a read error. CDR3 sequence reads: CASSVSGSSSYNEQYF. The CDR3, as DNA: TGTGCCAGCAGCGTATCAGGTTCCAGCTCCTACAATGAGCAGTACTTC. The rearrangement uses TRBV9 and TRBJ2-1; D remains unclear. The J call may be incorrect, as the DNA end agrees better with TRBJ2-7. The CDR3 length is 16 residues. Germline assignment: CDR1 SGDLS and CDR2 YYNGEE.

V usage is TRBV7-2 and J usage is TRBJ1-1; the D is unclear. The germline gives CDR1 SGHTA, CDR2 FQGNSA. Trimming pared 4 bases from V and 6 bases from J, leaving 21 bases between. CDR3 length: 16 amino acids. In DNA, the CDR3 is TGTGCCAGCAGCTCTCAAACGGATATGTTGTTGGCTGAAGCTTTCTTT. This gives the protein CASSSQTDMLLAEAFF. The full variable domain, completed using reference TRBV7-2 and TRBJ1-1, is GAGVSQSPSNKVTEKGKDVELRCDPISGHTALYWYRQSLGQGLEFLIYFQGNSAPDKSGLPSDRFSAERTGGSVSTLTIQRTQQEDSAVYLCASSSQTDMLLAEAFFGQGTRLTVV.

This clonotype was counted a single time. The V and J genes are TRBV6-5 and TRBJ1-1, with 11 bases lining up with TRBD1. The CDR3 contains 16 residues. The J segment lost 1 base and the V segment lost 10 bases, leaving 11 bases of the junction unmatched. CDR1 is MNHEY, CDR2 SVGAGI, per germline. The CDR3 loop reads CATTMDRGLPNTEAFF. CDR3 bases: TGTGCCACCACCATGGACAGGGGGCTACCGAACACTGAAGCTTTCTTT.

Worth noting for this clonotype: A read error may produce the germline difference seen at one junction end. This rearrangement joins TRBV3-1 to TRBJ2-1; D is ambiguous. CDR3 length: 11 amino acids. CDR1 LGHDT and CDR2 YNNKEL come from the germline V gene (reference sequence). CDR3 sequence (DNA): TGTGCCATCAGCCTTTTAGGTGAGCAGTTCTTC. It codes for CAISLLGEQFF.

To note about this clonotype: Relative to the germline gene, one junction end is altered; a read error may explain this. DNA of the CDR3: TGCAGTGCGAGCTCCTATAATTCACCCCCCCACTTT. Its translation is CSASSYNSPPHF. The gene calls are TRBV20-1 and TRBJ1-6; D is unresolved. This CDR3 is built from 12 residues. Germline V gene data show CDR1 as DFQATT and CDR2 as SNEGSKA (reference sequence).

The chain has TRBV5-5 and TRBJ1-1, with D possibly being TRBD1 (6 bases). This CDR3 contains 17 residues. Germline V CDR1 and CDR2: SGHKS, YYEKEE (reference sequence). V was trimmed by 0 bases and J by 2 bases, leaving 17 bases between them. The CDR3 protein is CASSLAGRGAPNTEAFF. The DNA of the CDR3 is TGTGCCAGCAGCTTGGCCGGGCGGGGGGCGCCTAACACTGAAGCTTTCTTT.

This rearrangement joins TRBV20-1 to TRBJ1-1; D not resolved. This CDR3 comprises 12 residues. Germline CDR1 reads DFQATT; CDR2 reads SNEGSKA (reference sequence). V was clipped by 6 bases and J by 1 base, with 9 bases between them. The CDR3: CSARRENTEAFF. The DNA of the CDR3 is TGCAGTGCGAGACGGGAGAACACTGAAGCTTTCTTT.

In its sample, this clonotype was seen a few times. The rearrangement uses TRBV4-2 and TRBJ2-5; D not resolved. The V and J ends lost 0 bases and 11 bases respectively, with 16 bases between them. The germline V gene encodes CDR1 LGHNA and CDR2 YNFKEQ. This CDR3 spans 14 amino acids. The CDR3 nucleotides are TGTGCCAGCAGCCAAGATTTACTTTACAATGAGCAGTACTTC. Amino acid sequence: CASSQDLLYNEQYF.

The chain employs TRBV7-2 and TRBJ2-1; D remains unclear. The CDR3 is 14 amino acids. Trimming took 1 base from V and 2 from J, leaving 6 bases between them. Germline lookup yields CDR1 SGHTA and CDR2 FQGNSA. CDR3 bases: TGTGCCAGCAGCTTAGACGGTGCCTACAATGAGCAGTTCTTC. Its translation is CASSLDGAYNEQFF. Using reference TRBV7-2 and TRBJ2-1 for the parts outside the CDR3, the full variable domain is GAGVSQSPSNKVTEKGKDVELRCDPISGHTALYWYRQSLGQGLEFLIYFQGNSAPDKSGLPSDRFSAERTGGSVSTLTIQRTQQEDSAVYLCASSLDGAYNEQFFGPGTRLTVL.

This clonotype has a single count. CDR3 loop: CASSEYAGYTGELFF. The CDR3 nucleotides read TGTGCCAGCAGTGAATATGCGGGGTACACCGGGGAGCTGTTTTTT. The chain has TRBV25-1 and TRBJ2-2, with D perhaps TRBD2 (6 bases). Trimming took off 0 bases at V and 3 bases at J, with 8 bases between the two ends. CDR3 length: 15 amino acids. Germline CDR1 is MGHDK and CDR2 is SYGVNS.

This clonotype showed up many times. The V and J genes are TRBV12-3 or TRBV12-4 and TRBJ2-1; maybe TRBD1 (6 bases). The V end was cut by 4 bases, the J end by 1 base, with 14 bases between. This CDR3 contains 16 residues. CDR3 nucleotides: TGTGCCAGCAGTTCACAGGGCTTTGGGTCCTACAATGAGCAGTTCTTC. It is translated as CASSSQGFGSYNEQFF.

Many counts were recorded for this clonotype. V is TRBV10-3 and J is TRBJ2-5, with TRBD2 matching over 8 bases. The germline V gene encodes CDR1 ENHRY and CDR2 SYGVKD. The CDR3 covers 13 residues. After removal of 10 bases from V and 0 bases from J, the junction contained 4 bases not matched to a gene. CDR3 loop: CATTGGYQETQYF. The CDR3 DNA follows: TGTGCCACAACGGGGGGGTACCAAGAGACCCAGTACTTC.

In its sample, this clonotype was seen a few times. The genes are TRBV12-3 or TRBV12-4 and TRBJ1-1, with D maybe TRBD1 (6 bases). V gave up 5 bases and J gave up 1 base, with 11 bases separating them. CDR3 length equals 14 residues. CDR3 in amino acids: CASSPGHKNTEAFF. The CDR3 DNA reads as TGTGCCAGCAGTCCGGGACACAAGAACACTGAAGCTTTCTTT.

This clonotype was detected only a few times. The chain recombines TRBV6-2 or TRBV6-3 with TRBJ2-5; D unresolved. Trimming pared 4 bases from V and 3 bases from J, leaving 9 bases between. The CDR3 loop spans 13 amino acids. The germline CDR1 and CDR2 sequences are MNHEY and SVGEGT. The CDR3 sequence: CASSFGFEETQYF. CDR3 nucleotide sequence: TGTGCCAGCAGTTTCGGCTTTGAAGAGACCCAGTACTTC.

The chain combines TRBV2 with TRBJ1-6; D may be TRBD1 (6 bases). The germline gives CDR1 SNHLY, CDR2 FYNNEI. Trimming removed 4 bases at V and 7 bases at J, with 14 bases between. The CDR3 runs to 15 residues. Here the CDR3 reads CASSGYRARNSPLHF. For the CDR3, the DNA is TGTGCCAGCAGTGGTTACAGGGCTCGGAATTCACCCCTCCACTTT.

The genes are TRBV5-1 and TRBJ1-1; no clear D gene. CDR3 length: 14 residues. The ends were cut back, 6 bases at V and 4 bases at J, with 16 bases in the middle. CDR1 is SGHRS, CDR2 YFSETQ, per germline. CDR3 nucleotides: TGCGCCAGCAAGATCGGGCCTGAGACCACTGAAGCTTTCTTT. This sequence encodes CASKIGPETTEAFF.

This sequence joins TRBV4-1 and TRBJ2-7; D is undetermined. The tail of the sequence fits TRBJ2-5 better, so the J call may be wrong. The V gene's germline CDR1 is MGHRA and CDR2 YSYEKL. This CDR3 is 17 amino acids long. This CDR3 reads CASSQVALPDMRETQYF. For the CDR3, the DNA is TGCGCCAGCAGCCAAGTGGCACTTCCTGACATGCGAGAGACCCAGTACTTC.

There are many counts of this clonotype. The rearrangement joins TRBV7-2 to TRBJ2-7; D is possibly TRBD2 (6 bases). Germline CDR1 SGHTA, CDR2 FQGNSA. The CDR3 runs 15 residues. Between the trimmed V and J ends, which lost 5 bases and 3 bases, there was a span of 17 bases. The CDR3 sequence: CASSPRGGTGYEQYF. In DNA, the CDR3 is TGTGCCAGCAGCCCAAGGGGCGGGACTGGCTACGAGCAGTACTTC.

The chain employs TRBV5-1 and TRBJ1-1; possibly TRBD1 for D (5 bases). The length of the CDR3 is 15 residues. V shed 0 bases and J shed 2 bases, with 11 bases lying between them. Germline CDR1 is SGHRS and CDR2 is YFSETQ. As DNA, the CDR3 is TGCGCCAGCAGCTTGGCAGGGTACCCCAACACTGAAGCTTTCTTT. Protein product: CASSLAGYPNTEAFF.

This clonotype was seen more than once but under ten times. V and J are TRBV5-1 and TRBJ1-1; TRBD1 is a possible D gene (5 bases). Germline values: CDR1 SGHRS, CDR2 YFSETQ. The CDR3 spans 13 residues. The V end was cut by 7 bases, the J end by 7 bases, with 17 bases between. In DNA form, the CDR3 reads TGCGCCAGCGCTACCGGGGGGACGGGTGAAGCTTTCTTT. Amino acids: CASATGGTGEAFF.

As for this clonotype: A much larger clone lies a single base off, so this may be a read error. The chain carries TRBV28 and TRBJ2-5; possible D gene TRBD1, 6 bases. The J call may be mistaken, given a closer DNA end match to TRBJ2-1. Germline V lookup: CDR1 MDHEN, CDR2 SYDVKM. This CDR3 has 15 residues. DNA of the CDR3: TGTGCCAGCAGTACATACCAGGGGACGCGAGAGACCCAGTTCTTC. This codes for CASSTYQGTRETQFF.

This clonotype was recorded only once. CDR3: CASSQSPLTGAGQYF. The CDR3 coding sequence is TGTGCCAGCAGTCAATCGCCATTGACAGGGGCTGGGCAGTACTTC. The chain uses TRBV12-3 or TRBV12-4 and TRBJ2-7; 8 positions match TRBD1. V lost 5 bases, J lost 9 bases, and 15 bases stayed unmatched. This CDR3 region has 15 residues.

Notes on this clonotype: One end of the junction does not line up with germline, which may come from a read error. This sequence joins TRBV29-1 and TRBJ1-1; D gene unclear. Germline lookup yields CDR1 SQVTM and CDR2 ANQGSEA. The CDR3 totals 14 residues. The CDR3: CSVHSRRRNPEAFF. The CDR3 DNA sequence: TGCAGCGTCCACTCTAGAAGACGGAACCCTGAAGCTTTCTTT.